A single sample gave rise to the 32 T cell receptor beta chains below, sequenced in a study of shared clonotypes between healthy human individuals. The assay was immunoSEQ multiplex PCR, and TCRdb's table has in-frame clones only and misses some. The table lists 2 million to 2.5 million clones, 85% to 95% of them singletons, with approximately 0.4% in the top ten. Sequenced sample: naive CD4+ T cells from PBMCs. Noted subset: CD45RA+ positively selected. Receptor source: a man aged 18 to 30 in good health. Some clones in this sample may be carry-over from other donors' samples.

The chain recombines TRBV7-3 with TRBJ2-6; D is perhaps TRBD2 (7 bases). The CDR3 extends over 22 amino acids. Germline CDR1 SGHTA, CDR2 FQGTGA. V lost 2 bases to trimming and J lost 0 bases, with 26 bases between them. The CDR3 coding sequence is TGTGCCAGCAGCTTACCTACAGGGTATGGCGGGAGAACCCGCTCTGGGGCCAACGTCCTGACTTTC. Residues: CASSLPTGYGGRTRSGANVLTF. The full variable domain, with the rest looked up from reference TRBV7-3 and TRBJ2-6, is GAGVSQTPSNKVTEKGKYVELRCDPISGHTALYWYRQSLGQGPEFLIYFQGTGAADDSGLPNDRFFAVRPEGSVSTLKIQRTERGDSAVYLCASSLPTGYGGRTRSGANVLTFGAGSRLTVL.

A remark on this clone: Additional DNA sequences in this sample encode the identical CDR3. The chain links TRBV15 to TRBJ2-7; D is ambiguous. Trimming took off 0 bases at V and 3 bases at J, with 6 bases between the two ends. In germline, CDR1 is LNHNV, CDR2 YYDKDF (reference sequence). The CDR3 consists of 13 residues. The CDR3 nucleotides are TGTGCCACCAGCAGAGATCTCCGCTACGAGCAGTACTTC. Translation: CATSRDLRYEQYF.

This chain connects TRBV4-1 to TRBJ1-5; 11 nucleotides agree with TRBD1. Looked up from germline, CDR1 is MGHRA and CDR2 is YSYEKL. The trim removed 4 bases at V and 6 bases at J, leaving 5 bases unmatched. This CDR3 is built from 15 residues. The DNA for the CDR3 is TGCGCCAGCAGCCCCCGGGACAGGGGGGGTCAGCCCCAGCATTTT. Encoded protein: CASSPRDRGGQPQHF.

This clone was seen a single time. The V call is TRBV4-1, the J call TRBJ2-3; tentatively, D is TRBD2 (6 bases). There are 17 residues in the CDR3. Trimming took 4 bases from V and 0 from J, leaving 17 bases between them. Germline V gene sequence: CDR1 MGHRA, CDR2 YSYEKL. DNA for the CDR3: TGCGCCAGCAGCCGGGGATCAGCGGGCTTTAGCACAGATACGCAGTATTTT. This codes for CASSRGSAGFSTDTQYF.

This chain connects TRBV28 to TRBJ1-1; no clear D. The CDR3 spans 14 residues. Per germline, CDR1 MDHEN and CDR2 SYDVKM. V dropped 4 bases and J dropped 7 bases, with 16 bases sitting between them. The CDR3 protein is CASSSPGARLEAFF. In nucleotides, the CDR3 is TGTGCCAGCAGTTCCCCCGGAGCGCGACTTGAAGCTTTCTTT.

The rearrangement joins TRBV27 to TRBJ1-2; D is perhaps TRBD1 (5 bases). Per the germline V gene, CDR1 is MNHEY and CDR2 is SMNVEV (reference sequence). V was pared by 3 bases and J by 0 bases, with 11 bases between. The CDR3 has 15 residues. The CDR3 here is CASSFTSRANYGYTF. The CDR3 coding sequence is TGTGCCAGCAGTTTTACCTCCAGGGCTAACTATGGCTACACCTTC.

The rearrangement joins TRBV2 to TRBJ2-2, with a weak D call TRBD2 (5 bases). The germline V and J ends were trimmed by 8 bases and 9 bases, with 13 bases remaining between them. The germline CDR1 and CDR2 sequences are SNHLY and FYNNEI. The CDR3 runs to 12 residues. The CDR3 region is CASSTSLRELFF. For the CDR3, the DNA is TGTGCCAGCTCTACTAGTCTACGGGAGCTGTTTTTT.

The chain recombines TRBV5-6 with TRBJ2-2, with 7 bases that match TRBD2. The germline V gene has CDR1 SGHDT and CDR2 YYEEEE. This CDR3 has 16 residues. Germline trimming cut 6 bases from V and 2 bases from J; bases unmatched to any gene: 10. The CDR3 region has the DNA TGTGCCAGCACCCGAGGGACTACGTTCAACACCGGGGAGCTGTTTTTT. This gives the protein CASTRGTTFNTGELFF.

The rearrangement joins TRBV19 to TRBJ2-7, with TRBD2 identical over 11 bases. The germline gives CDR1 LNHDA, CDR2 SQIVND (reference sequence). This CDR3 has 17 residues. Trimming cost V 4 bases and J 0 bases; bases outside gene matches: 8. The chain's CDR3 is CASSRHGTSGSSYEQYF. The CDR3 nucleotides read TGTGCCAGTAGTAGGCACGGGACTAGCGGAAGCTCCTACGAGCAGTACTTC.

This rearrangement joins TRBV10-2 to TRBJ2-1; no reliable D call. In germline, CDR1 is WSHSY, CDR2 SAAADI. V lost 11 bases, J lost 6 bases, and 8 bases lay in between. This CDR3 contains 10 residues. This CDR3 reads CAARANEQFF. The CDR3 region has the DNA TGCGCCGCGCGTGCCAATGAGCAGTTCTTC.

This chain links TRBV25-1 with TRBJ1-4; D is ambiguous. The germline V and J ends were trimmed by 3 bases and 6 bases, with 17 bases remaining between them. The CDR3 loop spans 16 amino acids. CDR1 MGHDK and CDR2 SYGVNS come from the germline V gene. CDR3 sequence: CASSEGWRQVDEKLFF. The CDR3 DNA is TGTGCCAGCAGTGAGGGGTGGCGGCAGGTCGATGAAAAACTGTTTTTT. Full variable domain (missing parts from reference TRBV25-1 and TRBJ1-4): EADIYQTPRYLVIGTGKKITLECSQTMGHDKMYWYQQDPGMELHLIHYSYGVNSTEKGDLSSESTVSRIRTEHFPLTLESARPSHTSQYLCASSEGWRQVDEKLFFGSGTQLSVL.

V usage is TRBV7-2 and J usage is TRBJ2-7, with D hard to call. CDR1 is SGHTA and CDR2 is FQGNSA in the germline V gene. Trimming left V 3 bases short and J 7 bases short, with 7 bases between. The CDR3 runs to 11 residues. The CDR3, as DNA: TGTGCCAGCAGCTTTGCGCGGGAGCAGTACTTC. Translation gives CASSFAREQYF.

The CDR3, as DNA: TGTGCCAGCAGAAGCTGGGACAGGGGCTTAGGGGAGCAGTACTTC. The encoded protein is CASRSWDRGLGEQYF. This chain uses TRBV6-6 with TRBJ2-7; 10 nucleotides line up with TRBD1. The CDR3 is 15 amino acids. The germline V gene has CDR1 MNHNY and CDR2 SVGAGI (reference sequence). The trim removed 6 bases at V and 7 bases at J, leaving 12 bases unmatched.

The chain is built from TRBV7-2 and TRBJ2-1; D gene ambiguous. The CDR3 is made up of 14 amino acids. Germline CDR1 and CDR2: SGHTA and FQGNSA. V was pared by 1 base and J by 13 bases, with 17 bases between. The CDR3: CASSLEIVSPSQFF. The CDR3 DNA reads TGTGCCAGCAGCTTAGAGATAGTCTCTCCATCCCAGTTCTTC. Full variable domain (outside the CDR3, taken from reference TRBV7-2 and TRBJ2-1): GAGVSQSPSNKVTEKGKDVELRCDPISGHTALYWYRQSLGQGLEFLIYFQGNSAPDKSGLPSDRFSAERTGGSVSTLTIQRTQQEDSAVYLCASSLEIVSPSQFFGPGTRLTVL.

This chain connects TRBV18 to TRBJ2-3; D possibly corresponds to TRBD1 (6 bases). The germline V gene encodes CDR1 KGHSH and CDR2 LQKENI. The length of the CDR3 is 17 residues. V was shortened by 1 base and J by 5 bases, with 19 bases between the two germline ends. CDR3 sequence (DNA): TGTGCCAGCTCACCACAGAGGGGGATCGGGTCCTTAGATACGCAGTATTTT. Translation gives CASSPQRGIGSLDTQYF. Full variable domain (missing parts from reference TRBV18 and TRBJ2-3): NAGVMQNPRHLVRRRGQEARLRCSPMKGHSHVYWYRQLPEEGLKFMVYLQKENIIDESGMPKERFSAEFPKEGPSILRIQQVVRGDSAAYFCASSPQRGIGSLDTQYFGPGTRLTVL.

The chain uses TRBV6-5 and TRBJ2-4; weak D call: TRBD2 (7 bases). CDR3 length: 15 amino acids. Germline lookup yields CDR1 MNHEY and CDR2 SVGAGI. The V end lost 8 bases, the J end lost 4 bases, and 18 bases lay between the germline ends. The chain's CDR3 is CASRQLRGAKNIQYF. CDR3 DNA sequence: TGTGCCAGCCGACAGCTTCGGGGGGCAAAAAACATTCAGTACTTC.

The chain recombines TRBV5-1 with TRBJ2-5; the match to TRBD1 covers 7 bases. V lost 2 bases, J lost 2 bases, and 9 bases stayed unmatched. Germline lookup yields CDR1 SGHRS and CDR2 YFSETQ. This CDR3 region has 16 residues. The CDR3 DNA sequence: TGCGCCAGCAGCTTTGGGGACAGATCCCGACAAGAGACCCAGTACTTC. Residues: CASSFGDRSRQETQYF.

For this clone: Other DNA sequences in this sample translate to the same CDR3. CDR3 loop: CASSSDRSYEQYF. For the CDR3, the DNA is TGCGCCAGCAGCTCGGACCGCTCCTACGAGCAGTACTTC. This chain joins TRBV5-1 and TRBJ2-7; no firm D call. V dropped 3 bases and J dropped 0 bases, with 7 bases sitting between them. Germline V gene lookup returns CDR1 SGHRS and CDR2 YFSETQ. CDR3 size: 13 residues.

A single count supports this clone. The chain uses TRBV28 and TRBJ1-1; 7 positions agree with TRBD1. This CDR3 contains 16 residues. Per the germline V gene, CDR1 is MDHEN and CDR2 is SYDVKM. The junction had 11 bases not matched to a gene; V was cut back by 6 bases and J by 1 base. The CDR3: CASRLGDSRPNTEAFF. The CDR3 DNA reads as TGTGCCAGCAGACTGGGGGACAGCAGACCGAACACTGAAGCTTTCTTT.

V is TRBV2 and J is TRBJ1-2; D perhaps matches TRBD1 (6 bases). Germline lookup yields CDR1 SNHLY and CDR2 FYNNEI. Trimming left V 10 bases short and J 3 bases short, with 12 bases between. The CDR3 is made up of 12 amino acids. The CDR3 protein is CATGDTDYGYTF. CDR3 DNA sequence: TGTGCCACCGGGGACACCGACTATGGCTACACCTTC.

V is TRBV11-3 and J is TRBJ2-1; no firm D call. This CDR3 has 14 residues. Looked up from germline, CDR1 is SGHNT and CDR2 is YENEEA. V was clipped by 2 bases and J by 2 bases, with 7 bases between them. Written as DNA, the CDR3 is TGTGCCAGCAGCTTAAGCGCAACCTACAATGAGCAGTTCTTC. Amino acids: CASSLSATYNEQFF.

The rearrangement uses TRBV10-3 and TRBJ2-1; D perhaps matches TRBD2 (5 bases). The germline V gene has CDR1 ENHRY and CDR2 SYGVKD. The V gene lost 4 bases and the J gene lost 8 bases, with 15 bases spanning the gap. CDR3 size: 14 residues. This CDR3 is CAISVKAGRDEQFF. The CDR3 coding sequence is TGTGCCATCAGTGTCAAGGCGGGTCGGGATGAGCAGTTCTTC.

The V and J genes are TRBV11-3 and TRBJ2-1, with TRBD2 as a possible D gene (6 bases). V was shortened by 1 base and J by 4 bases, with 14 bases between the two germline ends. Germline CDR1 reads SGHNT; CDR2 reads YENEEA. The CDR3 consists of 16 residues. DNA for the CDR3: TGTGCCAGCAGCTTAGGCGGGGCCCGTGATTACAATGAGCAGTTCTTC. Translation gives CASSLGGARDYNEQFF.

CDR3 protein: CASSLDRSGETQYF. In DNA form, the CDR3 reads TGTGCCAGCAGTTTAGACAGGTCCGGCGAGACCCAGTACTTC. The rearrangement links TRBV28 to TRBJ2-5; tentatively, D is TRBD1 (6 bases). Germline CDR1 and CDR2: MDHEN and SYDVKM. The CDR3 runs to 14 residues. V dropped 2 bases and J dropped 5 bases, with 12 bases sitting between them. Combining the CDR3 with reference TRBV28 and TRBJ2-5 gives the whole variable domain DVKVTQSSRYLVKRTGEKVFLECVQDMDHENMFWYRQDPGLGLRLIYFSYDVKMKEKGDIPEGYSVSREKKERFSLILESASTNQTSMYLCASSLDRSGETQYFGPGTRLLVL.

DNA of the CDR3: TGTGCCAGCATCCTGACGGCCCGAACAGAAACTGAAGCTTTCTTT. Its protein is CASILTARTETEAFF. This chain uses TRBV7-2 with TRBJ1-1; no reliable D call. The V end lost 7 bases, the J end lost 5 bases, and 20 bases lay between the germline ends. Germline CDR1 and CDR2: SGHTA and FQGNSA. This CDR3 region has 15 residues.

The genes are TRBV5-8 and TRBJ2-6; no firm D call. Germline lookup yields CDR1 SGHTS and CDR2 YDEGEE. The CDR3 is 15 amino acids. Trimming took off 1 base at V and 3 bases at J, with 8 bases between the two ends. The CDR3 DNA reads TGTGCCAGCAGCTTGAGAGGCGTTGGGGCCAACGTCCTGACTTTC. Amino acid sequence: CASSLRGVGANVLTF.

The CDR3 reads CASSKDVSNQPQHF. The CDR3 DNA sequence: TGTGCCAGCAGTAAGGACGTAAGCAATCAGCCCCAGCATTTT. The chain is built from TRBV6-1 and TRBJ1-5; D uncertain. The CDR3 extends over 14 amino acids. Trimming cost V 5 bases and J 1 base, with 9 bases left between them. CDR1 and CDR2 (germline): MNHNS, SASEGT.

CDR3: CASSLAGAGGGEQFF. CDR3 nucleotides: TGTGCCAGCAGCTTAGCAGGGGCTGGTGGGGGTGAGCAGTTCTTC. The chain combines TRBV11-1 with TRBJ2-1; D is possibly TRBD1 or TRBD2 (5 bases each). Trimming pared 0 bases from V and 9 bases from J, leaving 15 bases between. The CDR3 totals 15 residues. The germline V gene has CDR1 SGHAT and CDR2 FQDESV (reference sequence).

The chain links TRBV28 to TRBJ1-3; 8 bases match TRBD1. V shed 5 bases and J 7 bases; nucleotides not matched to a gene: 4. The CDR3 contains 13 residues. Germline values: CDR1 MDHEN, CDR2 SYDVKM. CDR3 coding DNA: TGTGCCAGCAGTACAGGGGGGAGGAACACCATATATTTT. It specifies CASSTGGRNTIYF.

The genes are TRBV9 and TRBJ2-5; no reliable D call. Germline V gene lookup returns CDR1 SGDLS and CDR2 YYNGEE. This CDR3 has 13 residues. V was clipped by 0 bases and J by 6 bases, with 9 bases between them. CDR3 coding DNA: TGTGCCAGCAGCGTAGCAATGGGAAAGACCCAGTACTTC. Amino acids: CASSVAMGKTQYF.

V is TRBV25-1 and J is TRBJ1-2; unclear D gene. Trimming cost V 8 bases and J 4 bases, with 8 bases left between them. Germline V gene sequence: CDR1 MGHDK, CDR2 SYGVNS. This CDR3 region has 11 residues. For the CDR3, the DNA is TGTGCCAGCGGGTCCGGCTATGGCTACACCTTC. It codes for CASGSGYGYTF.

This chain connects TRBV9 to TRBJ2-3, with a possible D match to TRBD2 (6 bases). Between the trimmed V and J ends, which lost 4 bases and 3 bases, there was a span of 18 bases. Germline V gene data show CDR1 as SGDLS and CDR2 as YYNGEE. This CDR3 is built from 16 residues. The CDR3 bases are TGTGCCAGCAGCTCCCGCCGGGGGAGACCTACAGATACGCAGTATTTT. It codes for CASSSRRGRPTDTQYF.